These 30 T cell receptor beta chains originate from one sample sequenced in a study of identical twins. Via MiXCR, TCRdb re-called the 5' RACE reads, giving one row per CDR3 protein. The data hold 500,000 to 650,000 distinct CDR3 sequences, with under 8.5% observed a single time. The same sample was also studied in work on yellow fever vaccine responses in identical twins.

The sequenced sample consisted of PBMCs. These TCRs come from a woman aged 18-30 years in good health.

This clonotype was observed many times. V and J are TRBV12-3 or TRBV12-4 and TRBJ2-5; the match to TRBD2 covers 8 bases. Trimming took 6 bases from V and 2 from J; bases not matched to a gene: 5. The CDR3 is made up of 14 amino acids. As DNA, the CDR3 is TGTGCCAGCAGAAAGACTAGCGCTCAAGAGACCCAGTACTTC. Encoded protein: CASRKTSAQETQYF.

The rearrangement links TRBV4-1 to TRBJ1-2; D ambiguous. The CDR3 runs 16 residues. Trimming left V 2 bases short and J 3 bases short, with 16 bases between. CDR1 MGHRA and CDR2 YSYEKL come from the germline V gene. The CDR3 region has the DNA TGCGCCAGCAGCCAACCGACGGGCAGGAAAGACTATGGCTACACCTTC. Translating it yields CASSQPTGRKDYGYTF.

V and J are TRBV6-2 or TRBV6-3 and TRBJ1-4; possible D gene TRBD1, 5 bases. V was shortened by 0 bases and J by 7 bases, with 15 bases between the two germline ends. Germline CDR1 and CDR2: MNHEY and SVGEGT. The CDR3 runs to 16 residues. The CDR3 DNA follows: TGTGCCAGCAGTTACTCGATACCGAAGGGGTCTGAAAAACTGTTTTTT. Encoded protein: CASSYSIPKGSEKLFF.

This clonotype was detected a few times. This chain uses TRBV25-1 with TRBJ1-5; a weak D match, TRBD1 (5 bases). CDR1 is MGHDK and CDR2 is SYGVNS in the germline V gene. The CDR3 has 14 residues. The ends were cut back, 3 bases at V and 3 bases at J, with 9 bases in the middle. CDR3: CASSDGGVNQPQHF. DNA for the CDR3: TGTGCCAGCAGTGACGGGGGGGTCAATCAGCCCCAGCATTTT.

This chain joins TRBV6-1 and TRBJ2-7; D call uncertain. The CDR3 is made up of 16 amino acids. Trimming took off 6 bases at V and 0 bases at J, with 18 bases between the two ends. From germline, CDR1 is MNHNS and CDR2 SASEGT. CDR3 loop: CASSRPGRTFSYEQYV. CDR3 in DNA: TGTGCCAGCAGCCGACCCGGACGGACCTTCTCCTACGAGCAGTACGTC.

The CDR3 nucleotides are TGTGCCAGCAGTTACGCCGGGACAAGCTACACCTTC. This sequence encodes CASSYAGTSYTF. The genes are TRBV6-5 and TRBJ1-2; D is perhaps TRBD1 (6 bases). From germline, CDR1 is MNHEY and CDR2 SVGAGI. Trimming shortened V by 2 bases and J by 9 bases, and 10 bases separated the two germline ends. The CDR3 runs to 12 residues.

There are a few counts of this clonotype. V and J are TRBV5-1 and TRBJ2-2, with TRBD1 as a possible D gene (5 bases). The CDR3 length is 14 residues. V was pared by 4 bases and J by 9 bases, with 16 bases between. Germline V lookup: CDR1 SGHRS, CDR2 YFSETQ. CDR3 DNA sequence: TGCGCCAGCAGCCCAGGGTCCGCAGAGCGGGAGCTGTTTTTT. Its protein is CASSPGSAERELFF.

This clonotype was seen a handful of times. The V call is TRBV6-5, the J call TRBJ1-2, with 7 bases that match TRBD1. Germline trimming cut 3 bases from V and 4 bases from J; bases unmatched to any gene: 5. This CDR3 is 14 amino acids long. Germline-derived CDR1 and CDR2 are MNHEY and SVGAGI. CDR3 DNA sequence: TGTGCCAGCAGTTATCGGGCAGGGGGCTATGGCTACACCTTC. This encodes CASSYRAGGYGYTF.

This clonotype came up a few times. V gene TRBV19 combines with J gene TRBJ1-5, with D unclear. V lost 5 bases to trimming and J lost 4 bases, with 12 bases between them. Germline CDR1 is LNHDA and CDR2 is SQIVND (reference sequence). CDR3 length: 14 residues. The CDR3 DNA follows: TGTGCCAGTAGTGAAGGTTATCCGAATCAGCCCCAGCATTTT. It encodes CASSEGYPNQPQHF. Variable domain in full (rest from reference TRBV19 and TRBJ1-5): DGGITQSPKYLFRKEGQNVTLSCEQNLNHDAMYWYRQDPGQGLRLIYYSQIVNDFQKGDIAEGYSVSREKKESFPLTVTSAQKNPTAFYLCASSEGYPNQPQHFGDGTRLSIL.

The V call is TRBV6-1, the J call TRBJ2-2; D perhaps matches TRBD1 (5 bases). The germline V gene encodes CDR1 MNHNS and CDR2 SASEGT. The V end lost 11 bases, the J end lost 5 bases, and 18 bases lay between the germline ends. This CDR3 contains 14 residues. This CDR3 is CACTPRVGTGELFF. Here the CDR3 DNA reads TGTGCCTGCACGCCCAGGGTGGGGACCGGGGAGCTGTTTTTT.

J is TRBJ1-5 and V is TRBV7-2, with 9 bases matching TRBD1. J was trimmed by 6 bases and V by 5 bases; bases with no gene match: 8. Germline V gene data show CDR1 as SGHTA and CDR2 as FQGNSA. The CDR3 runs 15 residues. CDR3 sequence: CASSGRGQGIQPQHF. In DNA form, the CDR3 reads TGTGCCAGCAGCGGGAGGGGACAGGGAATTCAGCCCCAGCATTTT.

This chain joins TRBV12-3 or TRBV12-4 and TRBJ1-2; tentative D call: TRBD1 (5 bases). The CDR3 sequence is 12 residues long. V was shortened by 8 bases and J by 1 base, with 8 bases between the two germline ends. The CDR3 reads CASGDGNYGYTF. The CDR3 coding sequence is TGTGCCAGCGGGGACGGTAACTATGGCTACACCTTC.

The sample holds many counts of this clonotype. This CDR3 reads CASSLPAGSPGAFF. The CDR3 nucleotides read TGTGCCAGCAGTTTACCAGCTGGGAGCCCTGGGGCTTTCTTT. The rearrangement uses TRBV12-3 or TRBV12-4 and TRBJ1-1; no firm D call. The CDR3 sequence is 14 residues long. Trimming removed 2 bases from V and 11 bases from J, with 18 bases in between.

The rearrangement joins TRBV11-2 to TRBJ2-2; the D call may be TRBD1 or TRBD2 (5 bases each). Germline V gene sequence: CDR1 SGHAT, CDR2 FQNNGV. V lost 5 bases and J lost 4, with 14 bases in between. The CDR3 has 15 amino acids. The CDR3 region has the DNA TGTGCCAGCAGCCCTCCAGGGACGTTCACCGGGGAGCTGTTTTTT. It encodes CASSPPGTFTGELFF. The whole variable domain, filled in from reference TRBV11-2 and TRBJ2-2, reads EAGVAQSPRYKIIEKRQSVAFWCNPISGHATLYWYQQILGQGPKLLIQFQNNGVVDDSQLPKDRFSAERLKGVDSTLKIQPAKLEDSAVYLCASSPPGTFTGELFFGEGSRLTVL.

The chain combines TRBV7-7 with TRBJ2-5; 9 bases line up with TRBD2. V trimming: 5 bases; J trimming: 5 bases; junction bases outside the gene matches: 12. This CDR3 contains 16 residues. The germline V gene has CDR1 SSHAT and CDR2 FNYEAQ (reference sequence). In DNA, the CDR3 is TGTGCCAGCAGCCCACCGGGACTAGCTAATATGGAGACCCAGTACTTC. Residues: CASSPPGLANMETQYF.

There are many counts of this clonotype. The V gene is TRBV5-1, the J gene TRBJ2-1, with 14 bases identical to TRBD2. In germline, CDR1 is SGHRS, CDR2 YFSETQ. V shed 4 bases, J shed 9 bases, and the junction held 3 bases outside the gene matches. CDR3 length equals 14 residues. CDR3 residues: CASSTGTSGGEQFF. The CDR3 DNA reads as TGCGCCAGCAGCACTGGGACTAGCGGGGGTGAGCAGTTCTTC.

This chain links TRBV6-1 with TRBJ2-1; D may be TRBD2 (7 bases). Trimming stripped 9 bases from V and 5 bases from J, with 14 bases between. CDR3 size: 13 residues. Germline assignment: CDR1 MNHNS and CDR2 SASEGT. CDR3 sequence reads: CASRRGRDNEQFF. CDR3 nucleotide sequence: TGTGCCAGTCGTAGGGGGAGGGACAATGAGCAGTTCTTC.

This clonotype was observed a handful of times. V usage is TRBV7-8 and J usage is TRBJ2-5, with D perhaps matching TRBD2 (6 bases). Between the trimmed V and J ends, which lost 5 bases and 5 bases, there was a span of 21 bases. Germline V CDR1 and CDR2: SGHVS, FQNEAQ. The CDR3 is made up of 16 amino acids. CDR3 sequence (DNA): TGTGCCAGCAGCCAAATAGGATCCGGGAGCAGGGAGACCCAGTACTTC. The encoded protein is CASSQIGSGSRETQYF.

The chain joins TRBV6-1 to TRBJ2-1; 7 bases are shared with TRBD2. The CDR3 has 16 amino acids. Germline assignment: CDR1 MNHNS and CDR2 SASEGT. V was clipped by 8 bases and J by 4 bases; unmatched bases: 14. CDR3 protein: CASLRYRTSDYNEQFF. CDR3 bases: TGTGCCAGCTTACGGTATCGTACTAGCGATTACAATGAGCAGTTCTTC.

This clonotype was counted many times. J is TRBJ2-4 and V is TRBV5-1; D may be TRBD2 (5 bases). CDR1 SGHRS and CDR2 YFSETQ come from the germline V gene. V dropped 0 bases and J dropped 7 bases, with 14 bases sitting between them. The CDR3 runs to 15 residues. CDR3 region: CASSLAGERGNIQYF. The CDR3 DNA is TGCGCCAGCAGCTTGGCCGGAGAGCGAGGGAACATTCAGTACTTC.

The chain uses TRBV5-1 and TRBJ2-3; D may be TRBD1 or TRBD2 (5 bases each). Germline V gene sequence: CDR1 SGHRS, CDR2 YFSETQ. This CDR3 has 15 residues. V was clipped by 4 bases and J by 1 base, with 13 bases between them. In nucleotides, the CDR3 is TGCGCCAGCAGCCCCCGGGACCCCGGCACAGATACGCAGTATTTT. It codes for CASSPRDPGTDTQYF.

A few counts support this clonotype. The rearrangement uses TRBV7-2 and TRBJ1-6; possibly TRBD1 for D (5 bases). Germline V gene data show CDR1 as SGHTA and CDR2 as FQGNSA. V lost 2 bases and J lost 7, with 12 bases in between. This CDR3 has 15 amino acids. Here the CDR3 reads CASSLKAGLNSPLHF. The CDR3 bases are TGTGCCAGCAGCTTAAAGGCAGGGCTGAATTCACCCCTCCACTTT.

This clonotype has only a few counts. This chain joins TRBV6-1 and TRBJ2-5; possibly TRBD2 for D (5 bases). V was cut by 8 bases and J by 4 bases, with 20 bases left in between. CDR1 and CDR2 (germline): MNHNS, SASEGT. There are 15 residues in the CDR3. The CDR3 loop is CASRVEAPRVETQYF. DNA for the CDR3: TGTGCCAGCCGAGTGGAAGCCCCGAGGGTAGAGACCCAGTACTTC.

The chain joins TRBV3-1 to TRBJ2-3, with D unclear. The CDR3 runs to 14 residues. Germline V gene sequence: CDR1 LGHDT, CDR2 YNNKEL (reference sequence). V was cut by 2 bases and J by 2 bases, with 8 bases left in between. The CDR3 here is CASSQLRVTDTQYF. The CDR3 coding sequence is TGTGCCAGCAGCCAATTACGGGTCACAGATACGCAGTATTTT.

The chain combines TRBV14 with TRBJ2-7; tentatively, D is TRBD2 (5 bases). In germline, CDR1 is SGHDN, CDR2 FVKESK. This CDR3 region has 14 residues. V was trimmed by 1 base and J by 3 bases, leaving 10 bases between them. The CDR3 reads CASSQGPGFYEQYF. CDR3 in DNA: TGTGCCAGCAGCCAAGGTCCGGGATTCTACGAGCAGTACTTC.

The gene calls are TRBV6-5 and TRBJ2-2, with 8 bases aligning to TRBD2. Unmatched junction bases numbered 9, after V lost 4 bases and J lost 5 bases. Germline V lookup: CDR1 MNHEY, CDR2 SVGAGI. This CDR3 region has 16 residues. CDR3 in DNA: TGTGCCAGCAGTTTCCAAGCGGGAGCTGGAACCGGGGAGCTGTTTTTT. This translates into CASSFQAGAGTGELFF.

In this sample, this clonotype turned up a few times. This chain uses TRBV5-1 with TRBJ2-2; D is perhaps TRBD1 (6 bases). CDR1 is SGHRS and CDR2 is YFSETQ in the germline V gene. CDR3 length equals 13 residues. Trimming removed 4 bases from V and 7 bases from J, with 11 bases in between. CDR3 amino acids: CASSVTGNGELFF. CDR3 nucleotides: TGCGCCAGCAGCGTAACAGGGAACGGGGAGCTGTTTTTT.

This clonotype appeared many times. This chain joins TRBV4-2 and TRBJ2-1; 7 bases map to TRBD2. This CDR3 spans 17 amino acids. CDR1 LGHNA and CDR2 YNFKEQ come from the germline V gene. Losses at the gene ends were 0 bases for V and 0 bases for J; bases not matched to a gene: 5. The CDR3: CASSQDLGGSSYNEQFF. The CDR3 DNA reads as TGTGCCAGCAGCCAAGATCTCGGGGGGAGCTCCTACAATGAGCAGTTCTTC.

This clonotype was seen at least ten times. The CDR3 coding sequence is TGTGCCAGCAAAGGGAACACTGAAGCTTTCTTT. Its protein product is CASKGNTEAFF. The chain recombines TRBV12-3 or TRBV12-4 with TRBJ1-1; D not resolved. The CDR3 extends over 11 amino acids. The ends were cut back, 7 bases at V and 1 base at J, with 4 bases in the middle.

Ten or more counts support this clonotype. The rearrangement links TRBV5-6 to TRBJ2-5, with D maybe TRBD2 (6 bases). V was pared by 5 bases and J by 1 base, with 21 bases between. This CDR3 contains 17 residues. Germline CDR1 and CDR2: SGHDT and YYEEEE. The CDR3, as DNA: TGTGCCAGCAGTTCCGAAAGCGGGCCGCTATCCCAAGAGACCCAGTACTTC. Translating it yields CASSSESGPLSQETQYF.